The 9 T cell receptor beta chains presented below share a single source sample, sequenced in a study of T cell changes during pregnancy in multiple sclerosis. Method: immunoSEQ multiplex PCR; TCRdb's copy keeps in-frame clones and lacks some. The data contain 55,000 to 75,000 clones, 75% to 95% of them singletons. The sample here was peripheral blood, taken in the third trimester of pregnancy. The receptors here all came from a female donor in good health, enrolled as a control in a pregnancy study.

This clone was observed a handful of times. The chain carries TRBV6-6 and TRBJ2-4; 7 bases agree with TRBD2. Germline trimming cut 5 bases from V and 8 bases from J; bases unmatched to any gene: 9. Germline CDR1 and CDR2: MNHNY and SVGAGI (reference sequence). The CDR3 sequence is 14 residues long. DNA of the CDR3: TGTGCCAGCAGTGTCCGCGTGGGGGGGGACATTCAGTACTTC. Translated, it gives CASSVRVGGDIQYF.

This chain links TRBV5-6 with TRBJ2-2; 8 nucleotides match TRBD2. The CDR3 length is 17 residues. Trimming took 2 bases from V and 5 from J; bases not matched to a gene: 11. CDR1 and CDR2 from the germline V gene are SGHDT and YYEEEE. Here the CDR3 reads CASSFRAVLAGTGELFF. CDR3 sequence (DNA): TGTGCCAGCAGCTTTCGCGCTGTGTTAGCGGGAACCGGGGAGCTGTTTTTT.

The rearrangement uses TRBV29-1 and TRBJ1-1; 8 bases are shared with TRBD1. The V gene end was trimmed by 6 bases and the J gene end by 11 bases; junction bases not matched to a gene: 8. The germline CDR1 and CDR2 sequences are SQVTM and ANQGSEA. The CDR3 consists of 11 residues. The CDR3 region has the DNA TGCAGCGTAGGACAGGGAGGGTGGGCTTTCTTT. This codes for CSVGQGGWAFF.

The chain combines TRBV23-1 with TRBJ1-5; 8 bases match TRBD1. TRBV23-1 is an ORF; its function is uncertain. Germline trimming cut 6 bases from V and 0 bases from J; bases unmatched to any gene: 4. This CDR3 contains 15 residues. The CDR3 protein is CASSRTGTSNQPQHF. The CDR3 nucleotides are TGCGCCAGCAGCCGGACAGGGACTAGCAATCAGCCCCAGCATTTT.

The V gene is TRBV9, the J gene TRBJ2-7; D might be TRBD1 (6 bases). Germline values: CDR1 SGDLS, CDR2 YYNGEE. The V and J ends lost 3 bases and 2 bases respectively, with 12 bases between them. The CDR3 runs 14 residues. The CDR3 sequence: CASSADRKAYEQYF. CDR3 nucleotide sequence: TGTGCCAGCAGCGCCGACAGGAAAGCCTACGAGCAGTACTTC.

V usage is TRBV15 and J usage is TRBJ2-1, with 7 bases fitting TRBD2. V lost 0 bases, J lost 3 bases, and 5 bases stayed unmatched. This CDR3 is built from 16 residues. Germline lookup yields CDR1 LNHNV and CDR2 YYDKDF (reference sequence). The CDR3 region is CATSREVASGYNEQFF. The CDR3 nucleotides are TGTGCCACCAGCAGAGAGGTAGCTAGCGGCTACAATGAGCAGTTCTTC.

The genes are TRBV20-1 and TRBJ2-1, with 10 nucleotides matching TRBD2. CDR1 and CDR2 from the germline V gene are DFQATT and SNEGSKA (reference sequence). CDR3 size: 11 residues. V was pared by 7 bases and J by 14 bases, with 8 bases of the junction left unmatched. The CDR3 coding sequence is TGCAGTGGAGGGTCGGGGACTAGCGAGTTCTTC. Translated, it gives CSGGSGTSEFF.

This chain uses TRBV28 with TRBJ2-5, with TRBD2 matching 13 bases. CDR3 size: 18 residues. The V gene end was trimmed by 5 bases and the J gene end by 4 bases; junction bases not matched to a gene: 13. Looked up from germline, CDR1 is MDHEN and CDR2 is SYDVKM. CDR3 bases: TGTGCCAGCAGTGAATCTCGGACTAGCGGGAGAGGAGGAGAGACCCAGTACTTC. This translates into CASSESRTSGRGGETQYF.

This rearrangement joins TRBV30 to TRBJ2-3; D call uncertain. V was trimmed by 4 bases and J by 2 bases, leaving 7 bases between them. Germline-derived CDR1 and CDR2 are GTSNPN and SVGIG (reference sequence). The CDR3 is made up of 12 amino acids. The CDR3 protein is CAWTPTTDTQYF. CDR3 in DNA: TGTGCCTGGACTCCTACCACAGATACGCAGTATTTT.